These 12 T cell receptor beta chains originate from one sample sequenced in a study of cytomegalovirus exposure and HLA in healthy donors. A multiplex PCR was run with 60 Vbeta primers and 13 Jbeta primers. Using immunoSEQ multiplex PCR, the repertoire was profiled, and TCRdb retains in-frame clones only, with some absent. The data hold about 120,000 clones, with over 60% observed a single time. Sequencing used PBMCs. These receptors were collected from a woman aged 40 to 50 in good health and CMV-seronegative.

The chain recombines TRBV6-1 with TRBJ2-3; possibly TRBD2 for D (5 bases). This CDR3 is 14 amino acids long. CDR1 is MNHNS, CDR2 SASEGT, per germline. Trimming pared 6 bases from V and 0 bases from J, leaving 10 bases between. Written as DNA, the CDR3 is TGTGCCAGCAGGCTTACTAGGAGCACAGATACGCAGTATTTT. Encoded protein: CASRLTRSTDTQYF.

The rearrangement joins TRBV29-1 to TRBJ2-3; 12 nucleotides align to TRBD1. This CDR3 has 15 residues. Germline CDR1 is SQVTM and CDR2 is ANQGSEA. The J segment lost 5 bases and the V segment lost 7 bases, leaving 10 bases of the junction unmatched. The CDR3 region is CSAHRGQGAEDTQYF. CDR3 nucleotide sequence: TGCAGCGCCCACCGGGGACAGGGGGCAGAAGATACGCAGTATTTT.

This clone appeared a few times. J is TRBJ2-7 and V is TRBV5-1; 9 positions agree with TRBD1. The trim removed 4 bases at V and 3 bases at J, leaving 5 bases unmatched. CDR3 length: 14 amino acids. CDR1 is SGHRS and CDR2 is YFSETQ in the germline V gene. In DNA form, the CDR3 reads TGCGCCAGCAGCAAGGGACAGGGAAACTACGAGCAGTACTTC. Residues: CASSKGQGNYEQYF.

In this sample, this clone turned up a few times. The V and J genes are TRBV2 and TRBJ2-7, with TRBD1 matching 8 bases. The germline gives CDR1 SNHLY, CDR2 FYNNEI. The length of the CDR3 is 13 residues. Trimming cost V 5 bases and J 6 bases; bases outside gene matches: 6. CDR3 in amino acids: CASSSGQGREQYF. CDR3 nucleotide sequence: TGTGCCAGCAGTTCAGGACAGGGTCGCGAGCAGTACTTC.

This clone has only a few counts. CDR3 coding DNA: TGTGCCAGTAGCTCCGTTACAGGGCCGCATACGCAGTATTTT. This translates into CASSSVTGPHTQYF. The chain is built from TRBV19 and TRBJ2-3; D might be TRBD1 (6 bases). Germline V lookup: CDR1 LNHDA, CDR2 SQIVND (reference sequence). The CDR3 length is 14 residues. The ends were cut back, 6 bases at V and 7 bases at J, with 17 bases in the middle.

Points on this clone: The identical CDR3 is also encoded by other nucleotide sequences in the sample. The rearrangement uses TRBV18 and TRBJ1-1; TRBD1 is a possible D gene (6 bases). The V gene's germline CDR1 is KGHSH and CDR2 LQKENI. CDR3 size: 14 residues. Trimming took 3 bases from V and 1 from J, leaving 9 bases between them. The CDR3 DNA reads as TGTGCCAGCTCACCGCAGGGACAGAACACTGAAGCTTTCTTT. The encoded protein is CASSPQGQNTEAFF.

The table lists this clone with a few counts. The chain combines TRBV7-8 with TRBJ1-5; D is undetermined. Trimming stripped 5 bases from V and 1 base from J, with 12 bases between. CDR1 and CDR2 from the germline V gene are SGHVS and FQNEAQ. This CDR3 contains 15 residues. The DNA of the CDR3 is TGTGCCAGCAGCCTAGAATCCCAGAGCAATCAGCCCCAGCATTTT. Translation gives CASSLESQSNQPQHF.

The gene calls are TRBV27 and TRBJ2-1, with TRBD2 matching over 10 bases. Germline assignment: CDR1 MNHEY and CDR2 SMNVEV (reference sequence). The CDR3 covers 15 residues. J was trimmed by 9 bases and V by 0 bases; bases with no gene match: 5. CDR3 region: CASSLSVAGGAEQFF. CDR3 DNA: TGTGCCAGCAGTTTATCTGTAGCGGGAGGAGCTGAGCAGTTCTTC.

V gene TRBV19 combines with J gene TRBJ2-7; TRBD1 agrees at 10 bases. Germline V gene lookup returns CDR1 LNHDA and CDR2 SQIVND (reference sequence). This CDR3 has 14 amino acids. With 3 bases clipped from V and 2 bases from J, the junction kept 1 base outside the gene matches. As DNA, the CDR3 is TGTGCCAGTAGTATTGGACAGGGGGCCTACGAGCAGTACTTC. Translated, it gives CASSIGQGAYEQYF. Full variable domain (rest looked up from reference TRBV19 and TRBJ2-7): DGGITQSPKYLFRKEGQNVTLSCEQNLNHDAMYWYRQDPGQGLRLIYYSQIVNDFQKGDIAEGYSVSREKKESFPLTVTSAQKNPTAFYLCASSIGQGAYEQYFGPGTRLTVT.

The V and J genes are TRBV14 and TRBJ1-2; 8 bases match TRBD1. V lost 3 bases and J lost 8; bases outside the gene matches: 14. This CDR3 region has 16 residues. Germline V gene data show CDR1 as SGHDN and CDR2 as FVKESK. CDR3 loop: CASSHTTGDYGRGYTF. DNA for the CDR3: TGTGCCAGCAGCCACACGACAGGGGATTATGGCCGAGGCTACACCTTC.

V usage is TRBV2 and J usage is TRBJ2-1, with D perhaps matching TRBD2 (6 bases). CDR3 size: 13 residues. V lost 4 bases, J lost 7 bases, and 11 bases lay in between. CDR1 and CDR2 (germline): SNHLY, FYNNEI. CDR3 DNA sequence: TGTGCCAGCAGTGTGGAGGGGAGGAATGAGCAGTTCTTC. It translates to CASSVEGRNEQFF.

This clone showed up just once. The chain carries TRBV2 and TRBJ2-3, with 8 bases aligning to TRBD2. The CDR3 consists of 15 residues. Germline V gene data show CDR1 as SNHLY and CDR2 as FYNNEI. The ends lost 4 bases at V and 4 bases at J; junction bases unmatched: 7. CDR3 in amino acids: CASSVGAGAADTQYF. As DNA, the CDR3 is TGTGCCAGCAGTGTGGGAGCGGGGGCAGCAGATACGCAGTATTTT.